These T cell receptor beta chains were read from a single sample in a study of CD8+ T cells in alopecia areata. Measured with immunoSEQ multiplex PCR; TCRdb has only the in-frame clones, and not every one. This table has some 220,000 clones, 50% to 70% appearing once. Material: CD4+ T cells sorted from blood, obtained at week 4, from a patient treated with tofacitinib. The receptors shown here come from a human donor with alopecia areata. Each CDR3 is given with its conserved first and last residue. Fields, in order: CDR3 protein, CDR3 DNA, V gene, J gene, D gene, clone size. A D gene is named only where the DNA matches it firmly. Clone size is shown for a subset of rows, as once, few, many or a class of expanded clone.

cdr3_aa: CSVEERRQGKNGYTF
cdr3_nt: TGCAGCGTTGAAGAGAGGAGACAGGGAAAGAATGGCTACACCTTC
v_call: TRBV29-1
j_call: TRBJ1-2
d_call: TRBD1
clone_size: once

cdr3_aa: CASSPMGPRNEQFF
cdr3_nt: TGTGCCAGCAGTCCAATGGGGCCGAGGAATGAGCAGTTCTTC
v_call: TRBV6-4
j_call: TRBJ2-1
d_call: .
clone_size: few

cdr3_aa: CATSRDMTGAQPQHF
cdr3_nt: TGTGCCACCAGCAGAGATATGACAGGGGCTCAGCCCCAGCATTTT
v_call: TRBV15
j_call: TRBJ1-5
d_call: TRBD1
clone_size: .

cdr3_aa: CAWISEETQYF
cdr3_nt: TGTGCCTGGATCTCTGAGGAGACCCAGTACTTC
v_call: TRBV30
j_call: TRBJ2-5
d_call: .
clone_size: few

cdr3_aa: CSVAGQGYEQYF
cdr3_nt: TGCAGCGTCGCCGGACAGGGCTACGAGCAGTACTTC
v_call: TRBV29-1
j_call: TRBJ2-7
d_call: TRBD1
clone_size: few

cdr3_aa: CSVVDGLYEQYF
cdr3_nt: TGCAGCGTTGTAGACGGCCTCTACGAGCAGTACTTC
v_call: TRBV29-1
j_call: TRBJ2-7
d_call: .
clone_size: .

cdr3_aa: CASSGQGRLIRYNEQFF
cdr3_nt: TGTGCCAGCTCCGGACAGGGCAGGTTAATTAGGTACAATGAGCAGTTCTTC
v_call: TRBV28
j_call: TRBJ2-1
d_call: TRBD1
clone_size: .

cdr3_aa: CSVVDSRITYEQYF
cdr3_nt: TGCAGCGTTGTAGACAGCCGTATAACCTACGAGCAGTACTTC
v_call: TRBV29-1
j_call: TRBJ2-7
d_call: .
clone_size: .

cdr3_aa: CASRPIGGSTDTQYF
cdr3_nt: TGTGCCAGCAGACCCATCGGGGGGAGCACAGATACGCAGTATTTT
v_call: TRBV9
j_call: TRBJ2-3
d_call: TRBD2
clone_size: .

cdr3_aa: CASRPDGTGELFF
cdr3_nt: TGTGCCAGCAGACCGGACGGTACCGGGGAGCTGTTTTTT
v_call: TRBV6-1
j_call: TRBJ2-2
d_call: .
clone_size: few

cdr3_aa: CASSPFAISGAQETQYF
cdr3_nt: TGTGCCAGCTCACCATTCGCCATTTCGGGGGCCCAAGAGACCCAGTACTTC
v_call: TRBV18
j_call: TRBJ2-5
d_call: .
clone_size: .

cdr3_aa: CSVVWDRGEKLFF
cdr3_nt: TGCAGCGTTGTTTGGGACAGGGGCGAAAAACTGTTTTTT
v_call: TRBV29-1
j_call: TRBJ1-4
d_call: TRBD1
clone_size: .

cdr3_aa: CAWSVVGNYGYTF
cdr3_nt: TGTGCCTGGAGTGTTGTAGGGAACTATGGCTACACCTTC
v_call: TRBV30
j_call: TRBJ1-2
d_call: .
clone_size: .

cdr3_aa: CASSLWDPDTQYF
cdr3_nt: TGCGCCAGCAGCTTGTGGGATCCAGATACGCAGTATTTT
v_call: TRBV5-1
j_call: TRBJ2-3
d_call: .
clone_size: .

cdr3_aa: CASSLTRGEQYF
cdr3_nt: TGTGCCAGCAGCTTGACGAGGGGCGAGCAGTACTTC
v_call: TRBV5-6
j_call: TRBJ2-7
d_call: .
clone_size: .

cdr3_aa: CAISSGTENSPLHF
cdr3_nt: TGTGCCATCAGTTCCGGGACAGAAAATTCACCCCTCCACTTT
v_call: TRBV10-3
j_call: TRBJ1-6
d_call: TRBD1
clone_size: few

cdr3_aa: CSVFFSDETQYF
cdr3_nt: TGCAGCGTTTTCTTCTCGGACGAGACCCAGTACTTC
v_call: TRBV29-1
j_call: TRBJ2-5
d_call: .
clone_size: few

cdr3_aa: CATSRGVSYEQYF
cdr3_nt: TGTGCCACCAGCAGAGGAGTCTCCTACGAGCAGTACTTC
v_call: TRBV15
j_call: TRBJ2-7
d_call: .
clone_size: .

cdr3_aa: CASRSITTNEKLFF
cdr3_nt: TGTGCCAGCAGATCCATTACAACTAATGAAAAACTGTTTTTT
v_call: TRBV6-1
j_call: TRBJ1-4
d_call: .
clone_size: .

cdr3_aa: CAWSVLGSNQPQHF
cdr3_nt: TGTGCCTGGAGTGTACTCGGCAGCAATCAGCCCCAGCATTTT
v_call: TRBV30
j_call: TRBJ1-5
d_call: .
clone_size: .

cdr3_aa: CASSQDRGAEQYF
cdr3_nt: TGTGCCAGCAGCCAAGATAGAGGGGCCGAGCAGTACTTC
v_call: TRBV4-2
j_call: TRBJ2-7
d_call: .
clone_size: few

cdr3_aa: CASSSDRALANTGELFF
cdr3_nt: TGTGCCAGCAGTTCTGACAGAGCCCTTGCGAACACCGGGGAGCTGTTTTTT
v_call: TRBV5-4
j_call: TRBJ2-2
d_call: .
clone_size: few

cdr3_aa: CASSLSGVRTTHLHYEQYF
cdr3_nt: TGTGCCAGCAGTTTATCAGGGGTGAGAACAACTCACCTGCACTACGAGCAGTACTTC
v_call: TRBV27
j_call: TRBJ2-7
d_call: .
clone_size: .

cdr3_aa: CASSLRESYEQYF
cdr3_nt: TGCGCCAGCAGCTTGAGGGAGTCGTACGAGCAGTACTTC
v_call: TRBV5-1
j_call: TRBJ2-7
d_call: .
clone_size: .

cdr3_aa: CASSFILGSPSSYNEQFF
cdr3_nt: TGTGCCAGCAGCTTTATACTGGGGTCCCCGAGCTCCTACAATGAGCAGTTCTTC
v_call: TRBV7-2
j_call: TRBJ2-1
d_call: .
clone_size: few

cdr3_aa: CASSEWGGGTDTQYF
cdr3_nt: TGTGCCAGCAGTGAATGGGGCGGGGGCACAGATACGCAGTATTTT
v_call: TRBV25-1
j_call: TRBJ2-3
d_call: .
clone_size: .

cdr3_aa: CASSGEGASRARGAEQFF
cdr3_nt: TGTGCCAGCAGCGGGGAGGGGGCTTCAAGAGCCAGAGGCGCCGAGCAGTTCTTC
v_call: TRBV7-3
j_call: TRBJ2-1
d_call: .
clone_size: few

cdr3_aa: CASSGGQGGTEAFF
cdr3_nt: TGTGCCAGCAGCGGAGGACAGGGTGGCACTGAAGCTTTCTTT
v_call: TRBV9
j_call: TRBJ1-1
d_call: TRBD1
clone_size: few

cdr3_aa: CSVDSKSTEAFF
cdr3_nt: TGCAGCGTTGATTCAAAGTCCACTGAAGCTTTCTTT
v_call: TRBV29-1
j_call: TRBJ1-1
d_call: .
clone_size: .

cdr3_aa: CASSKGLGTVLNNEQFF
cdr3_nt: TGTGCCAGCAGCAAGGGGTTAGGGACAGTCCTCAACAATGAGCAGTTCTTC
v_call: TRBV14
j_call: TRBJ2-1
d_call: TRBD1
clone_size: many

cdr3_aa: CASSLLAGSTDTQYF
cdr3_nt: TGTGCCAGCAGCTTACTAGCGGGGAGCACAGATACGCAGTATTTT
v_call: TRBV11-2
j_call: TRBJ2-3
d_call: TRBD2
clone_size: .

cdr3_aa: CASSSERGVYNEQFF
cdr3_nt: TGCGCCAGCAGCTCGGAGCGGGGGGTCTACAATGAGCAGTTCTTC
v_call: TRBV5-1
j_call: TRBJ2-1
d_call: TRBD2
clone_size: .

cdr3_aa: CASSEGGIQYF
cdr3_nt: TGTGCCAGCAGTGAAGGTGGCATTCAGTACTTC
v_call: TRBV2
j_call: TRBJ2-4
d_call: .
clone_size: .